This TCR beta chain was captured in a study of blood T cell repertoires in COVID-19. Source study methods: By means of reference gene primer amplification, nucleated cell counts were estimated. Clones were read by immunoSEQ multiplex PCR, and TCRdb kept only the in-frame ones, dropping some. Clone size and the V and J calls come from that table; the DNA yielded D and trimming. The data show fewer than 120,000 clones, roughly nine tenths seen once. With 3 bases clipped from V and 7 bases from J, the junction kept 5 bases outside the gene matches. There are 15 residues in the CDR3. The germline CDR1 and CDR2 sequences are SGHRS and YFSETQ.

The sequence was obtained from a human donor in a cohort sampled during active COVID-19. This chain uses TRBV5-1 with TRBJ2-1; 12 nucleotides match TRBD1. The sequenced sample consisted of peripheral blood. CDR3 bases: TGCGCCAGCAGCTCCTCGGGACAGGGGGCTAATGAGCAGTTCTTC. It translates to CASSSSGQGANEQFF.